Listed here are 7 T cell receptor beta chains from one sample, sequenced in a study of technical replicates of blood from a few donors. Method: immunoSEQ multiplex PCR; TCRdb's copy keeps in-frame clones and lacks some. The sample has under 65,000 clones, around nine tenths seen once; the top ten hold around 5.1%. The source material was PBMCs. The receptors here all came from a human donor in good health. Some clones in this sample may be carry-over from other donors' samples.

The V and J genes are TRBV7-2 and TRBJ2-2; D possibly corresponds to TRBD1 (5 bases). Trimming took 5 bases from V and 4 from J, leaving 14 bases between them. CDR1 and CDR2 (germline): SGHTA, FQGNSA. The CDR3 totals 15 residues. CDR3 residues: CASSPQDPGTGELFF. In DNA, the CDR3 is TGTGCCAGCAGCCCACAGGATCCGGGCACCGGGGAGCTGTTTTTT.

The chain recombines TRBV14 with TRBJ1-5, with D possibly being TRBD1 (6 bases). The CDR3 is made up of 13 amino acids. CDR1 is SGHDN and CDR2 is FVKESK in the germline V gene. The germline V and J ends were trimmed by 5 bases and 6 bases, with 11 bases remaining between them. The CDR3 loop is CASSGGLGQPQHF. For the CDR3, the DNA is TGTGCCAGCAGCGGGGGCCTGGGTCAGCCCCAGCATTTT.

The chain joins TRBV7-3 to TRBJ2-3; tentative D call: TRBD2 (5 bases). CDR3 length equals 15 residues. Germline V gives CDR1 SGHTA, CDR2 FQGTGA. V was trimmed by 1 base and J by 2 bases, leaving 10 bases between them. The CDR3 reads CASSLIGGNTDTQYF. The CDR3 DNA reads TGTGCCAGCAGCTTAATCGGAGGTAACACAGATACGCAGTATTTT.

This chain joins TRBV27 and TRBJ2-5, with D perhaps TRBD1 (6 bases). Germline V CDR1 and CDR2: MNHEY, SMNVEV (reference sequence). This CDR3 is built from 15 residues. V shed 1 base and J shed 7 bases, with 16 bases lying between them. CDR3: CASSLYLGAVGTQYF. The CDR3 coding sequence is TGTGCCAGCAGTTTATACTTGGGGGCCGTAGGGACCCAGTACTTC.

The chain is built from TRBV7-2 and TRBJ2-7; D may be TRBD2 (7 bases). V shed 0 bases and J shed 2 bases, with 14 bases lying between them. Germline lookup yields CDR1 SGHTA and CDR2 FQGNSA. There are 16 residues in the CDR3. The CDR3 is CASSLAGGRLAYEQYF. The CDR3 bases are TGTGCCAGCAGCTTAGCGGGGGGGCGATTAGCCTACGAGCAGTACTTC.

This chain uses TRBV7-2 with TRBJ2-7, with 8 bases that match TRBD1. The CDR3 is 14 amino acids. Germline lookup yields CDR1 SGHTA and CDR2 FQGNSA. The trim removed 4 bases at V and 2 bases at J, leaving 4 bases unmatched. As DNA, the CDR3 is TGTGCCAGCAGCTCGTACAGGGGGACCTACGAGCAGTACTTC. Its protein is CASSSYRGTYEQYF.

This sequence joins TRBV4-2 and TRBJ2-5, with a weak D call TRBD2 (6 bases). Germline V gene lookup returns CDR1 LGHNA and CDR2 YNFKEQ. The CDR3 covers 15 residues. V was cut by 0 bases and J by 6 bases, with 14 bases left in between. The CDR3 coding sequence is TGTGCCAGCAGCCAAGATTGGGACTCTCACCAGACCCAGTACTTC. The encoded protein is CASSQDWDSHQTQYF.